These T cell receptor beta chains were read from a single sample in a study of regulatory T cells in long-lasting Graves disease. TCRdb re-called the multiplex PCR reads through MiXCR, storing one row per CDR3 protein. The data show 400,000 to 500,000 distinct CDR3 sequences, with 16% seen just once and about 10% held by the top ten. Another study also made use of these data, one on T cells in Graves' hyperthyroidism and ophthalmopathy.

The sequencing here drew on peripheral blood mononuclear cells (PBMCs), taken at new diagnosis, from a patient treated with antithyroid drugs. These receptors originate from a woman aged 25 to 39 with Graves disease. Both conserved end residues are part of each CDR3. Fields, in order: V gene, D gene, CDR3 length, J gene, clone size, CDR3 DNA, CDR3 protein. The D gene is left open where the match is weak. Clone size, where shown, is once, few, many, or a class for clones that have expanded.

v_call: TRBV28; d_call: TRBD1; cdr3_length: 16; j_call: TRBJ2-5; clone_size: many; cdr3_nt: TGTGCCAGCAAGACAGGGGGCGCATTAGTATGGGAGACCCAGTACTTC; cdr3_aa: CASKTGGALVWETQYF
v_call: TRBV10-3; d_call: TRBD1; cdr3_length: 12; j_call: TRBJ1-1; clone_size: many; cdr3_nt: TGTGCCATCAAAGGACAGGGGACTGAAGCTTTCTTT; cdr3_aa: CAIKGQGTEAFF
v_call: TRBV6-1; d_call: TRBD2; cdr3_length: 14; j_call: TRBJ2-7; clone_size: few; cdr3_nt: TGTGCCAGCAGCAGACTAGCGAAATCCTACGAGCAGTACTTC; cdr3_aa: CASSRLAKSYEQYF
v_call: TRBV20-1; d_call: .; cdr3_length: 17; j_call: TRBJ2-1; clone_size: many; cdr3_nt: TGCAGTGCTAGAGATAAAAAACTCTTAAGCTCCTACAATGAGCAGTTCTTC; cdr3_aa: CSARDKKLLSSYNEQFF
v_call: TRBV19; d_call: .; cdr3_length: 13; j_call: TRBJ2-5; clone_size: many; cdr3_nt: TGTGCCAGTAGTATGAGAACCGCCCGGACCCAGTACTTC; cdr3_aa: CASSMRTARTQYF
v_call: TRBV20-1; d_call: .; cdr3_length: 13; j_call: TRBJ2-2; clone_size: many; cdr3_nt: TGCAGTGCTAGAGACAGACTGTCCGGGGAGCTGTTTTTT; cdr3_aa: CSARDRLSGELFF
v_call: TRBV12-3/TRBV12-4; d_call: .; cdr3_length: 13; j_call: TRBJ1-6; clone_size: once; cdr3_nt: TGTGCCAGCAGTGCGGACAGCCGACTCACCCTCCACTTT; cdr3_aa: CASSADSRLTLHF
v_call: TRBV11-2; d_call: .; cdr3_length: 13; j_call: TRBJ2-7; clone_size: many; cdr3_nt: TGTGCCAGCAGCTTAAGGACCCTTTACGAGCAGTACTTC; cdr3_aa: CASSLRTLYEQYF
v_call: TRBV29-1; d_call: .; cdr3_length: 12; j_call: TRBJ1-4; clone_size: few; cdr3_nt: TGCAGCGTTGGGCGGCCTAATGAAAAACTGTTTTTT; cdr3_aa: CSVGRPNEKLFF
v_call: TRBV4-1; d_call: .; cdr3_length: 12; j_call: TRBJ2-1; clone_size: many; cdr3_nt: TGCGCCAGCAGCCAAGTTGGGAATGAGCAGTTCTTC; cdr3_aa: CASSQVGNEQFF
v_call: TRBV27; d_call: TRBD1; cdr3_length: 15; j_call: TRBJ1-2; clone_size: many; cdr3_nt: TGTGCCAGCAGTGCACCGGGACAGGGGGACTATGGCTACACCTTC; cdr3_aa: CASSAPGQGDYGYTF
v_call: TRBV5-1; d_call: TRBD2; cdr3_length: 16; j_call: TRBJ2-3; clone_size: many; cdr3_nt: TGCGCCAGCAGCTTTGTTGGCGGGAGGGCCACAGATACGCAGTATTTT; cdr3_aa: CASSFVGGRATDTQYF
v_call: TRBV6-1; d_call: .; cdr3_length: 15; j_call: TRBJ2-5; clone_size: few; cdr3_nt: TGTGCCAGCACCCCCCGGGGGCCCGGGGGAGAGACCCAGTACTTC; cdr3_aa: CASTPRGPGGETQYF
v_call: TRBV5-1; d_call: TRBD1; cdr3_length: 16; j_call: TRBJ2-4; clone_size: few; cdr3_nt: TGCGCCAGCAGCTTGGGACAGGGGGCGGGCAAAAACATTCAGTACTTC; cdr3_aa: CASSLGQGAGKNIQYF
v_call: TRBV2; d_call: .; cdr3_length: 13; j_call: TRBJ2-5; clone_size: .; cdr3_nt: TGTGCCAGCAACCGGAGGGCAGAAGAGACCCAGTACTTC; cdr3_aa: CASNRRAEETQYF
v_call: TRBV7-2; d_call: TRBD2; cdr3_length: 14; j_call: TRBJ2-7; clone_size: few; cdr3_nt: TGTGCCAGCAGCTTAGTTGGCGGGAGGCGGGAGCAGTACTTC; cdr3_aa: CASSLVGGRREQYF
v_call: TRBV24-1; d_call: .; cdr3_length: 12; j_call: TRBJ2-1; clone_size: .; cdr3_nt: TGTGCCACCAGTGTTTTAGGCAATGAGCAGTTCTTC; cdr3_aa: CATSVLGNEQFF
v_call: TRBV6-1; d_call: TRBD2; cdr3_length: 16; j_call: TRBJ2-1; clone_size: many; cdr3_nt: TGTGCCAGCATCCGGGCTAGCGGGAGGCTCCCCAATGAGCAGTTCTTC; cdr3_aa: CASIRASGRLPNEQFF
v_call: TRBV7-8; d_call: .; cdr3_length: 12; j_call: TRBJ1-6; clone_size: .; cdr3_nt: TGTGCCAGCACCGTCCCGAATTCACCCCTCCACTTT; cdr3_aa: CASTVPNSPLHF
v_call: TRBV27; d_call: TRBD2; cdr3_length: 16; j_call: TRBJ2-1; clone_size: many; cdr3_nt: TGTGCCAGCAGTTTTAGCGGGAGGGGCAACTACAATGAGCAGTTCTTC; cdr3_aa: CASSFSGRGNYNEQFF
v_call: TRBV24-1; d_call: TRBD2; cdr3_length: 15; j_call: TRBJ2-3; clone_size: .; cdr3_nt: TGTGCCACCAGTGGACCCGGGACTAGCATGGATACGCAGTATTTT; cdr3_aa: CATSGPGTSMDTQYF
v_call: TRBV24-1; d_call: .; cdr3_length: 15; j_call: TRBJ2-1; clone_size: few; cdr3_nt: TGTGCCACCAGTGATTCTCGGGACCCCTACAATGAGCAGTTCTTC; cdr3_aa: CATSDSRDPYNEQFF
v_call: TRBV10-3; d_call: .; cdr3_length: 14; j_call: TRBJ1-1; clone_size: many; cdr3_nt: TGTGCCATCAAAAGGAGCCAGGTGAACACTGAAGCTTTCTTT; cdr3_aa: CAIKRSQVNTEAFF
v_call: TRBV3-1; d_call: TRBD1; cdr3_length: 13; j_call: TRBJ1-1; clone_size: many; cdr3_nt: TGTGCCAGCAGGCACGGGACAGGGAATGAAGCTTTCTTT; cdr3_aa: CASRHGTGNEAFF
v_call: TRBV5-1; d_call: .; cdr3_length: 13; j_call: TRBJ2-2; clone_size: .; cdr3_nt: TGCGCCAGCAGCTGGGGAGGAGCCGGGGAGCTGTTTTTT; cdr3_aa: CASSWGGAGELFF
v_call: TRBV2; d_call: TRBD2; cdr3_length: 13; j_call: TRBJ2-1; clone_size: many; cdr3_nt: TGTGCCAGCTGTGTCGGCGGGAGCGGTGAGCAGTTCTTC; cdr3_aa: CASCVGGSGEQFF
v_call: TRBV3-1; d_call: .; cdr3_length: 15; j_call: TRBJ1-6; clone_size: .; cdr3_nt: TGTGCCAGCAGCCAAGTGGAGCACTGGGATTCACCCCTCCACTTT; cdr3_aa: CASSQVEHWDSPLHF
v_call: TRBV6-1; d_call: .; cdr3_length: 15; j_call: TRBJ2-3; clone_size: .; cdr3_nt: TGTGCCAGCTCCTATCTTAAGCGGAGCACAGATACGCAGTATTTT; cdr3_aa: CASSYLKRSTDTQYF
v_call: TRBV7-8; d_call: .; cdr3_length: 15; j_call: TRBJ2-1; clone_size: .; cdr3_nt: TGTGCCAGCAGCTTATCTGTGGGGCTCTACAATGAGCAGTTCTTC; cdr3_aa: CASSLSVGLYNEQFF
v_call: TRBV29-1; d_call: .; cdr3_length: 14; j_call: TRBJ1-1; clone_size: .; cdr3_nt: TGCAGCGTTGGGCGGGGGACCTTGAACACTGAAGCTTTCTTT; cdr3_aa: CSVGRGTLNTEAFF
v_call: TRBV20-1; d_call: .; cdr3_length: 13; j_call: TRBJ2-1; clone_size: once; cdr3_nt: TGCAGTGCTCCGAGGAGGACGGGGGATGAGCAGTTCTTC; cdr3_aa: CSAPRRTGDEQFF
v_call: TRBV20-1; d_call: .; cdr3_length: 14; j_call: TRBJ1-5; clone_size: many; cdr3_nt: TGCAGTGCTAGTCAGGACAGACTTAATCAGCCCCAGCATTTT; cdr3_aa: CSASQDRLNQPQHF
v_call: TRBV15; d_call: .; cdr3_length: 13; j_call: TRBJ2-1; clone_size: .; cdr3_nt: TGTGCCACCAGCAAGACCGATCCGGTTGGGAAGTTCTTC; cdr3_aa: CATSKTDPVGKFF
v_call: TRBV10-3; d_call: TRBD2; cdr3_length: 15; j_call: TRBJ2-2; clone_size: .; cdr3_nt: TGTGCCATCACCGGACTAGCGGGAGGGACCGGGGAGCTGTTTTTT; cdr3_aa: CAITGLAGGTGELFF
v_call: TRBV6-2/TRBV6-3; d_call: .; cdr3_length: 12; j_call: TRBJ2-1; clone_size: many; cdr3_nt: TGTGCCAGCAGTGAACCCTACAATGAGCAGTTCTTC; cdr3_aa: CASSEPYNEQFF
v_call: TRBV7-2; d_call: .; cdr3_length: 13; j_call: TRBJ2-5; clone_size: many; cdr3_nt: TGTGCCAGCAGCCCTATATACCAAGAGACCCAGTACTTC; cdr3_aa: CASSPIYQETQYF
v_call: TRBV15; d_call: .; cdr3_length: 18; j_call: TRBJ2-6; clone_size: .; cdr3_nt: TGTGCCACCAGCAGAGTAGGAGCGGGCGGAACTGGGTCCAACGTCCTGACTTTC; cdr3_aa: CATSRVGAGGTGSNVLTF
v_call: TRBV28; d_call: TRBD2; cdr3_length: 17; j_call: TRBJ2-1; clone_size: .; cdr3_nt: TGTGCCAGCAGTTTGAGTACAGGGGGACTAGCGGGCAATGAGCAGTTCTTC; cdr3_aa: CASSLSTGGLAGNEQFF
v_call: TRBV12-3/TRBV12-4; d_call: .; cdr3_length: 16; j_call: TRBJ2-1; clone_size: .; cdr3_nt: TGTGCCAGCAGAACCCGGGACCCTCGCCCATACAATGAGCAGTTCTTC; cdr3_aa: CASRTRDPRPYNEQFF
v_call: TRBV28; d_call: .; cdr3_length: 11; j_call: TRBJ1-4; clone_size: many; cdr3_nt: TGTGCCAGCAAAGAATCGGGGAAACTGTTTTTT; cdr3_aa: CASKESGKLFF
v_call: TRBV6-5; d_call: TRBD2; cdr3_length: 15; j_call: TRBJ2-1; clone_size: few; cdr3_nt: TGTGCCAGCAGTTACAAGGCGGGAGGGCCCGGTGAGCAGTTCTTC; cdr3_aa: CASSYKAGGPGEQFF
v_call: TRBV7-3; d_call: .; cdr3_length: 15; j_call: TRBJ2-6; clone_size: .; cdr3_nt: TGTGCCAGCAGCTTAACTCGGGATGGGGCCAACGTCCTGACTTTC; cdr3_aa: CASSLTRDGANVLTF
v_call: TRBV28; d_call: .; cdr3_length: 16; j_call: TRBJ1-3; clone_size: many; cdr3_nt: TGTGCCAGCAGTTTAGGAGGTCGAAGGGGTGGAAACACCATATATTTT; cdr3_aa: CASSLGGRRGGNTIYF
v_call: TRBV19; d_call: .; cdr3_length: 15; j_call: TRBJ1-2; clone_size: few; cdr3_nt: TGTGCCAGTAGTATAGGAAGGGGGGCGAACTATGGCTACACCTTC; cdr3_aa: CASSIGRGANYGYTF
v_call: TRBV6-1; d_call: TRBD1; cdr3_length: 14; j_call: TRBJ2-7; clone_size: many; cdr3_nt: TGTGCCAGCTCCGGGACAGCAAACTCCTACGAGCAGTACTTC; cdr3_aa: CASSGTANSYEQYF
v_call: TRBV2; d_call: TRBD2; cdr3_length: 15; j_call: TRBJ2-1; clone_size: many; cdr3_nt: TGTGCCAGCAGTGGGCCGGGACTAGCCTACAATGAGCAGTTCTTC; cdr3_aa: CASSGPGLAYNEQFF
v_call: TRBV10-2; d_call: .; cdr3_length: 11; j_call: TRBJ2-7; clone_size: many; cdr3_nt: TGCGCCAGCAGTGCACGGGACGAGCAGTACTTC; cdr3_aa: CASSARDEQYF
v_call: TRBV19; d_call: .; cdr3_length: 15; j_call: TRBJ1-5; clone_size: few; cdr3_nt: TGTGCCAGTAGTTCTCAGGGGACCCTTAATCAGCCCCAGCATTTT; cdr3_aa: CASSSQGTLNQPQHF
v_call: TRBV12-3/TRBV12-4; d_call: TRBD2; cdr3_length: 12; j_call: TRBJ2-3; clone_size: few; cdr3_nt: TGTGCCAGCAGCATTCCTAGCGGGAGACCGGATTTT; cdr3_aa: CASSIPSGRPDF
v_call: TRBV6-5; d_call: .; cdr3_length: 13; j_call: TRBJ2-1; clone_size: few; cdr3_nt: TGTGCCAGCAGTTATTTTAGGGCTAATGAGCAGTTCTTC; cdr3_aa: CASSYFRANEQFF
v_call: TRBV3-1; d_call: TRBD1; cdr3_length: 14; j_call: TRBJ1-2; clone_size: many; cdr3_nt: TGTGCCAGCAGCCCCGACAGGGGGCAAGATGGCTACACCTTC; cdr3_aa: CASSPDRGQDGYTF
v_call: TRBV4-2; d_call: .; cdr3_length: 13; j_call: TRBJ2-7; clone_size: many; cdr3_nt: TGTGCCAGCAGCCAAGGCCATCCCTACGAGCAGTACTTC; cdr3_aa: CASSQGHPYEQYF
v_call: TRBV7-2; d_call: .; cdr3_length: 16; j_call: TRBJ2-2; clone_size: .; cdr3_nt: TGTGCCAGCAGCTTAGAAGCCCTAGCGCCATCGGGGGAGCTGTTTTTT; cdr3_aa: CASSLEALAPSGELFF
v_call: TRBV7-2; d_call: .; cdr3_length: 17; j_call: TRBJ2-1; clone_size: many; cdr3_nt: TGTGCCAGCAGCTATGGGGTCCAGATGAGCTCCTACAATGAGCAGTTCTTC; cdr3_aa: CASSYGVQMSSYNEQFF
v_call: TRBV15; d_call: .; cdr3_length: 12; j_call: TRBJ1-5; clone_size: few; cdr3_nt: TGTGCCACCAGCAGAGCTGATCAGCCCCAGCATTTT; cdr3_aa: CATSRADQPQHF
v_call: TRBV7-3; d_call: .; cdr3_length: 16; j_call: TRBJ2-1; clone_size: few; cdr3_nt: TGTGCCAGCAGCTTAACAGGGGTTAGGGGAGTGAATGAGCAGTTCTTC; cdr3_aa: CASSLTGVRGVNEQFF
v_call: TRBV7-3; d_call: TRBD1; cdr3_length: 15; j_call: TRBJ1-2; clone_size: many; cdr3_nt: TGTGCCAGCAGCTTAAACCCTCAGGGGGTCTATGGCTACACCTTC; cdr3_aa: CASSLNPQGVYGYTF
v_call: TRBV9; d_call: .; cdr3_length: 13; j_call: TRBJ2-1; clone_size: .; cdr3_nt: TGTGCCAGCAGCGTAGGCAACGACAATGAGCAGTTCTTC; cdr3_aa: CASSVGNDNEQFF